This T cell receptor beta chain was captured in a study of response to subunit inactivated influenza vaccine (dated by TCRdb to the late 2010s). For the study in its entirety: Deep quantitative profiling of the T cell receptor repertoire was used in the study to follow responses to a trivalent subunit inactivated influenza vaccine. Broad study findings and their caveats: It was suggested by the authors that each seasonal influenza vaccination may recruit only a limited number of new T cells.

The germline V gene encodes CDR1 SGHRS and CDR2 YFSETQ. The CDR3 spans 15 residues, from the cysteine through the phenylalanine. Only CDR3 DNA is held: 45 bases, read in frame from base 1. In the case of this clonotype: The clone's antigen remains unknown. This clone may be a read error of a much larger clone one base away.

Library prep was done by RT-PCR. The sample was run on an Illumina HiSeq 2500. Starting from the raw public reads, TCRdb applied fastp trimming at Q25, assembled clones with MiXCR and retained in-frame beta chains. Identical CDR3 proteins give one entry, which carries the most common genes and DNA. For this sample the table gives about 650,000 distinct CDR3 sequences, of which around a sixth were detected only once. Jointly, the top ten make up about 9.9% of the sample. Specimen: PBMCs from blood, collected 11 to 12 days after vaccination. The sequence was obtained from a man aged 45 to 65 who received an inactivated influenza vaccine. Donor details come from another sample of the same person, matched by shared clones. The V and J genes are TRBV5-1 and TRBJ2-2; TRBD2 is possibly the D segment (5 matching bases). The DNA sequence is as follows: TGCGCCAGCAGCTTGGCTGGCAGGCGATCCGGGGTGCTGTTTTTT. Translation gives CASSLAGRRSGVLFF. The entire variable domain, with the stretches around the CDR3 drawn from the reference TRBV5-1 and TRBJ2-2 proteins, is KAGVTQTPRYLIKTRGQQVTLSCSPISGHRSVSWYQQTPGQGLQFLFEYFSETQRNKGNFPGRFSGRQFSNSRSEMNVSTLELGDSALYLCASSLAGRRSGVLFFGEGSRLTVL.